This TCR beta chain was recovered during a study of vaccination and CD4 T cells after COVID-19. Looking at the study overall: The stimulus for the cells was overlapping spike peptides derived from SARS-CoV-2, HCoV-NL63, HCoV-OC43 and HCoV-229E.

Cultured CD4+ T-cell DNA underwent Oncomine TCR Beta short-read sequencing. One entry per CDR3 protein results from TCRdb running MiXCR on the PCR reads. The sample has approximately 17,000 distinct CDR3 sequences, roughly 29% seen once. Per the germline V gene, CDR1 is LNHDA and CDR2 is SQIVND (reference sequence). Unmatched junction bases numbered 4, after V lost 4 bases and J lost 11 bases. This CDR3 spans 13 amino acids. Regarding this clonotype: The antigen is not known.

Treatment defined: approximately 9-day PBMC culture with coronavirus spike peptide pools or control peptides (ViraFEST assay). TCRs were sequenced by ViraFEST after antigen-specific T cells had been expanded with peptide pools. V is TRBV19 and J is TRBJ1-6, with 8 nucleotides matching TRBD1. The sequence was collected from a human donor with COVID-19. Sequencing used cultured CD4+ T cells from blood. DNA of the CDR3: TGTGCCAGTAGTAACAGGGGGATTGCACCCCTCCACTTT. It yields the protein CASSNRGIAPLHF. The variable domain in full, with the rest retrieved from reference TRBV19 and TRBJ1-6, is DGGITQSPKYLFRKEGQNVTLSCEQNLNHDAMYWYRQDPGQGLRLIYYSQIVNDFQKGDIAEGYSVSREKKESFPLTVTSAQKNPTAFYLCASSNRGIAPLHFGNGTRLTVT.